The following is a T cell receptor beta chain sequence with its context. Read coverage stops 3 residues before the CDR3 terminus; the germline J gene supplies the remainder. This CDR3 is built from 13 residues. Per the germline V gene, CDR1 is SNHLY and CDR2 is FYNNEI. Between the trimmed V and J ends, which lost 8 bases and 4 bases, there was a span of 12 bases. This sample stems from a study of T cells in women clearing cervical HPV infection. The wider study: Blood came at first lesion visit for cases, post-clearance for controls.

Sequencing used immunoSEQ multiplex PCR; TCRdb keeps in-frame clones, though not all of them. The sample's table shows about 27,000 clones. The sample was blood buffy coat. V is TRBV2 and J is TRBJ1-5; D not certain. This TCR derives from a woman between 18 and 75 years old with a cervical HPV16 infection that either progressed to CIN3+ or cleared (not recorded which). The sequenced CDR3 bases are TGTGCCAGCCGTATGGGCCTAAATCAGCCC. It codes for CASRMGLNQP. The full CDR3 is CASRMGLNQPQHF. The whole variable domain, filled in from reference TRBV2 and TRBJ1-5, reads EPEVTQTPSHQVTQMGQEVILRCVPISNHLYFYWYRQILGQKVEFLVSFYNNEISEKSEIFDDQFSVERPDGSNFTLKIRSTKLEDSAMYFCASRMGLNQPQHFGDGTRLSIL.